This T cell receptor (beta chain) was found in a study of cytomegalovirus exposure and HLA in healthy donors. Broader study findings: Specificity of three CMV-associated chains for CMV antigens was verified in vitro. Several V segments, TRBV6-2 and TRBV6-3 among them, could not be told apart and were dropped.

The CDR3 sequence is 17 residues long. The V segment lost 7 bases and the J segment 4 bases; nucleotides outside the gene matches: 13. CDR1 SNHLY and CDR2 FYNNEI come from the germline V gene. PCR amplification relied on 60 Vbeta primers (plus 13 Jbeta primers). The method was immunoSEQ multiplex PCR; TCRdb's version includes in-frame clones alone and lacks a portion of them. Of some 95,000 clones detected, roughly 74% appear once; the ten largest clones hold more than 15%. At sampling all donors were nominally healthy, likely with unrecorded immune exposures. With regard to this clone: The antigen is undetermined.

The sequence was obtained from a woman between 18 and 29 years old in good health and CMV-seropositive. The chain joins TRBV2 to TRBJ2-1; 10 positions agree with TRBD1. The specimen sequenced was PBMCs. This CDR3 is CASTQVGTGANYNEQFF. CDR3 nucleotide sequence: TGTGCCAGCACCCAAGTGGGGACAGGGGCGAATTACAATGAGCAGTTCTTC.